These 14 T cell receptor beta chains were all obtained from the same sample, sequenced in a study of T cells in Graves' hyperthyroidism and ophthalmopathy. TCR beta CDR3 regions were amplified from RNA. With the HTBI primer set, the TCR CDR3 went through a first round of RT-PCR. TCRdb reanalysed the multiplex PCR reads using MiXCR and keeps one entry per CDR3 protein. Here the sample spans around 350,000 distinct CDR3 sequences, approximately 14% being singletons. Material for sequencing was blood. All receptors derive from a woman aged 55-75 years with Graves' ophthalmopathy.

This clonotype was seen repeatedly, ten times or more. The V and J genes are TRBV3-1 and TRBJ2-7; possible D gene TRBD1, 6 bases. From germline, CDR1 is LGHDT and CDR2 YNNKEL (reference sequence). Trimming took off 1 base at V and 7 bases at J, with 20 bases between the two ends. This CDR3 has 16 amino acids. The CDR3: CASSQGLAGARLEQYF. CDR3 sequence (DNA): TGTGCCAGCAGCCAAGGACTGGCAGGGGCCCGATTAGAGCAGTACTTC.

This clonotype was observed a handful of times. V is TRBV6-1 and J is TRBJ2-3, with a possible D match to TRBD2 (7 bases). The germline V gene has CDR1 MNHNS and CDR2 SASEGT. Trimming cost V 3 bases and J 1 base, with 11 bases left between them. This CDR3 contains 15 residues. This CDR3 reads CASSEGGGRTDTQYF. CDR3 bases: TGTGCCAGCAGTGAGGGAGGGGGGCGCACAGATACGCAGTATTTT.

CDR3 DNA sequence: TGTGCCAGCAGCGAATACTCTGGGGCCAACGTCCTGACTTTC. It translates to CASSEYSGANVLTF. The rearrangement uses TRBV7-2 and TRBJ2-6; no clear D. Germline CDR1 SGHTA, CDR2 FQGNSA. The V end lost 5 bases, the J end lost 0 bases, and 5 bases lay between the germline ends. The CDR3 sequence is 14 residues long.

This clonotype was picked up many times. The CDR3 DNA reads as TGCGCCAGCAGCCTCGAAGGAACGTTTACTGCAGATACGCAGTATTTT. Its translation: CASSLEGTFTADTQYF. V usage is TRBV5-1 and J usage is TRBJ2-3; no clear D. Germline V lookup: CDR1 SGHRS, CDR2 YFSETQ. Trimming stripped 4 bases from V and 4 bases from J, with 19 bases between. The CDR3 length is 16 residues.

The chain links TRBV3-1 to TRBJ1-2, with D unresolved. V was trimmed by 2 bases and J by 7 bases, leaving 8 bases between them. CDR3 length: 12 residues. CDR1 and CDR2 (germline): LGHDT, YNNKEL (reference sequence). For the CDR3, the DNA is TGTGCCAGCAGCCAAACCGGCAGTGGCTACACCTTC. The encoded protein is CASSQTGSGYTF.

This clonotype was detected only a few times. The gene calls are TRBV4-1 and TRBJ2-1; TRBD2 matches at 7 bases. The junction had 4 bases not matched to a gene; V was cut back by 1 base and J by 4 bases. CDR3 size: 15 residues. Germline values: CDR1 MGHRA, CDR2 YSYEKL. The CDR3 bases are TGCGCCAGCAGCCAAGCTGAGCGGGGTTACAATGAGCAGTTCTTC. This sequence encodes CASSQAERGYNEQFF.

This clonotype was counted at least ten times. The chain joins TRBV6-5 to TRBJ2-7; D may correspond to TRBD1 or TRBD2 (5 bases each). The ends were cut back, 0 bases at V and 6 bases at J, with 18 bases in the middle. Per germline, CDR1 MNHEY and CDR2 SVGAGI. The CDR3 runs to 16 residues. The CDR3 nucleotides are TGTGCCAGCAGTTACTCTTCGGGGCGAGGGATACGCGAGCAGTACTTC. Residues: CASSYSSGRGIREQYF.

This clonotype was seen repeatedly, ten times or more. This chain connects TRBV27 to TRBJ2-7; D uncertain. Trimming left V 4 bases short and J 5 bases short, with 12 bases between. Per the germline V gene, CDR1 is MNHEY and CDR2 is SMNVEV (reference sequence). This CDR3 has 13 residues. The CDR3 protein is CASSYSPKHEQYF. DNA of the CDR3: TGTGCCAGCAGTTATTCCCCTAAACACGAGCAGTACTTC.

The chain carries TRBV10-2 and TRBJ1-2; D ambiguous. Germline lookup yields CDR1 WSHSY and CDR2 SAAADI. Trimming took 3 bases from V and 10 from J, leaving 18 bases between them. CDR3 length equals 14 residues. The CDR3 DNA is TGCGCCAGCAGTGACGGGCCCAGGCCTTCTATCTACACCTTC. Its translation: CASSDGPRPSIYTF.

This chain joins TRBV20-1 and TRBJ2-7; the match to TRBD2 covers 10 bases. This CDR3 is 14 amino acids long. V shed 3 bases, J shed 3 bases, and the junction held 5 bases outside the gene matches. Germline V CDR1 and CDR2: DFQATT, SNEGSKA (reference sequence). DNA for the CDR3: TGCAGTGCTAGCCGGGCTAGCGGGGGCTACGAGCAGTACTTC. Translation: CSASRASGGYEQYF.

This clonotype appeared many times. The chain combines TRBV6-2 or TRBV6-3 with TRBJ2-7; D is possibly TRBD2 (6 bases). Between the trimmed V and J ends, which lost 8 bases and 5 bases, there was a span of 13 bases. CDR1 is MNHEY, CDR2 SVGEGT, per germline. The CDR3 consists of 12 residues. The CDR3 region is CASPGGENEQYF. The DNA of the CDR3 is TGTGCCAGCCCTGGAGGGGAGAACGAGCAGTACTTC.

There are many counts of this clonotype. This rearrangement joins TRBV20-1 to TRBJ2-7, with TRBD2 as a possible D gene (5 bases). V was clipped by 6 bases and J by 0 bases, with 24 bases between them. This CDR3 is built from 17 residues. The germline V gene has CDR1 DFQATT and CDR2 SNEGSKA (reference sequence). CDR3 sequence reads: CSASGRAAKGPSYEQYF. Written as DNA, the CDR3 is TGCAGTGCCTCGGGAAGGGCTGCGAAAGGCCCCTCCTACGAGCAGTACTTC.

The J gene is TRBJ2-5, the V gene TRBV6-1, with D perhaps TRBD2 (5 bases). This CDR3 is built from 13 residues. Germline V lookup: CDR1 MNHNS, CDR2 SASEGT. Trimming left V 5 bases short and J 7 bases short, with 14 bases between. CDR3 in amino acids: CASSPDSRGTQYF. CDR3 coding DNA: TGTGCCAGCAGTCCGGACTCCCGGGGGACCCAGTACTTC.

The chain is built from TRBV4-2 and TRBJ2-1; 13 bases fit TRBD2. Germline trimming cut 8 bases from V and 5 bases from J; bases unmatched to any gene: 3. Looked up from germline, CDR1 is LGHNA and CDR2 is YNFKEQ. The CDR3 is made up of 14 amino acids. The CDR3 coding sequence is TGTGCCAGCCGCGGGACTAGCGGGAACAATGAGCAGTTCTTC. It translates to CASRGTSGNNEQFF.